This TCR beta chain came from a study of control samples from healthy donors and cancer patients (dated by TCRdb to between 2020 and 2021). This clone was detected only a few times. The target of this receptor is not known. The sample holds no much larger clone one base away, and base qualities are not on file. Relative to germline, V is 5 bases shorter and J is 7 bases shorter, with 20 bases between their ends. The CDR3 has 16 amino acids, counting the end cysteine and phenylalanine. Only the CDR3 DNA is retained, 48 bases long and in frame from the first base. CDR1 MNHEY and CDR2 SMNVEV were looked up in the germline V gene (reference sequence). Receptor amplification or capture employed the immunoSEQ multiplex PCR assay. Imported from immuneACCESS, the table was reduced by TCRdb to in-frame sequences with V and J called. These copies leave out some clones; in studies compared against another copy, an unresolved V gene accounts for under half, and the cause of the remainder is not known. This sample holds some 410,000 clones; around nine tenths were observed only once. Of the sample, 5% to 7% falls within the top ten clones.

Sequenced: PBMCs. The chain is assembled from TRBV27 and TRBJ1-4; the D gene is not confidently resolved. The sequence derives from a man in his forties with head and neck cancer. The DNA sequence is given as TGTGCCAGCAGTCCACCTTCAGAGATCCTTTTTGAAAAACTGTTTTTT. Its coded protein is CASSPPSEILFEKLFF.